This TCR beta chain was retrieved from a study of cytomegalovirus exposure and HLA in healthy donors. Whole-study findings and limits: Segments of the TCR beta V type were, in most cases, productive about 87% or about 30% of the time in an earlier analysis. The authors assumed roughly uniform sequencing depth across donors for presence/absence analyses.

CDR1 is SGHNT and CDR2 is YYREEE in the germline V gene (reference sequence). V was pared by 4 bases and J by 5 bases, with 12 bases of the junction left unmatched. The CDR3 sequence is 16 residues long. In the PCR, 60 Vbeta and 13 Jbeta primers were used. Only in-frame clones appear in the TCRdb table, and some are missing; sequencing was by immunoSEQ multiplex PCR. The table has 150,000 to 200,000 clones, about four fifths seen once. In the case of this clone: The antigen remains undetermined.

The V call is TRBV5-4, the J call TRBJ2-5; 9 bases are a match to TRBD2. Specimen: PBMCs. The TCR originated in a woman aged 50 to 60 in good health and CMV-seronegative. The CDR3 protein is CASSTYSGSGWETQYF. The CDR3 region has the DNA TGTGCCAGCAGCACATATAGCGGGAGTGGGTGGGAGACCCAGTACTTC.